Listed below are T cell receptor beta chains from one sample, sequenced in a study of beta chain features in type 1 diabetes. The data were produced by immunoSEQ multiplex PCR, yet TCRdb's version contains in-frame clones alone and is incomplete. The sample carries some 14,000 clones, approximately 69% recorded once. Sequenced material: stem cell memory CD4+ T cells from blood. The receptors derive from a woman aged 18 to 35 with type 1 diabetes. CDR3s include the opening cysteine and the closing phenylalanine or tryptophan. The D gene is left open where the match is weak. Size is omitted from some rows. Given values are once, few, many or a class for expanded clones.

j_call clone_size d_call v_call cdr3_nt cdr3_aa
TRBJ2-2 NA NA TRBV29-1 TGCGCCGCCGGGAACACCGGGGAGCTGTTTTTT CAAGNTGELFF
TRBJ2-7 NA TRBD1 TRBV29-1 TGCAGCGTCCGAGGGGGACAGGGGGCCAACGAGCAGTACTTC CSVRGGQGANEQYF
TRBJ2-1 NA TRBD1 TRBV28 TGTGCCAGCAGCGGGGACAGCCCCAAAAGTATATACAATGAGCAGTTCTTC CASSGDSPKSIYNEQFF
TRBJ2-5 NA TRBD1 TRBV11-3 TGTGCCAGCAGTTCTCTAGGGCTTTGGGACAGGGAAGAGACCCAGTACTTC CASSSLGLWDREETQYF
TRBJ2-1 few NA TRBV5-1 TGCGCCAGCAGCTTGGGGGGGGATGAGCAGTTCTTC CASSLGGDEQFF
TRBJ1-5 NA NA TRBV30 TGTGCCTGGAGTCTTTCGGAGAATCAGCCCCAGCATTTT CAWSLSENQPQHF
TRBJ2-3 NA NA TRBV5-1 TGCGCCAGCGGGGGCGCACCCACAGATACGCAGTATTTT CASGGAPTDTQYF
TRBJ2-3 NA TRBD2 TRBV9 TGTGCTACAGCAGCGGGGTCGACAGATACGCAGTATTTT CATAAGSTDTQYF
TRBJ1-3 NA TRBD1 TRBV28 TGTGCCAGCAGCCCACAGGGGGCTTCAGGAAACACCATATATTTT CASSPQGASGNTIYF
TRBJ2-1 NA TRBD1 TRBV23-1 TGCGCCAGCAGTGACGGACAGGGTCGACGGTACAATGAGCAGTTCTTC CASSDGQGRRYNEQFF
TRBJ1-2 NA NA TRBV4-3 TGCGCCAGCAGCCAAGATCGGGAGTTTGGCTACACCTTC CASSQDREFGYTF
TRBJ2-3 NA NA TRBV2 TGTGCCAGCAGCCCGACTGGAGATACGCAGTATTTT CASSPTGDTQYF
TRBJ1-2 once NA TRBV7-2 TGTGCCAGCAGCTTTGGGGGGGAAAACGGCTATGGCTACACCTTC CASSFGGENGYGYTF